This TCR beta chain was found in a study of neoadjuvant anti-PD-1 for oral cavity cancer. This clone was seen just once. Its antigen is currently unknown. Time point noted: after neoadjuvant nivolumab, at surgical resection. Broader study findings: Post-nivolumab, blood T cell clonality was significantly elevated in non-responders. TCR analyses covered only a few patients per response group.

CDR1 is ENHRY, CDR2 SYGVKD, per germline. With 3 bases removed from V and 9 bases from J, the gap between germline ends came to 24 bases. This CDR3 region has 17 residues. Only in-frame clones appear in the TCRdb table, and some are missing; sequencing was by immunoSEQ multiplex PCR. The data contain fewer than 90,000 clones, 70% to 90% of them singletons. The V and J genes are TRBV10-3 and TRBJ2-1; D unclear. Sequencing was performed on PBMCs, taken after nivolumab (anti-PD-1) treatment. The clonotype originates from a person aged 35-79 years with oral cavity squamous cell carcinoma. This CDR3 reads CAISEAPSALKGAEQFF. The CDR3, as DNA: TGTGCCATCAGTGAAGCCCCGAGTGCCCTTAAGGGTGCTGAGCAGTTCTTC.